This TCR beta chain was recovered during a study of blood T cell repertoires in COVID-19. Profiling relied on immunoSEQ multiplex PCR, and the TCRdb table lists in-frame clones only, not all of them. There are some 180,000 clones in the sample; more than 70% occur only once, and roughly 8% lies in the top ten. The germline V and J ends were trimmed by 6 bases and 7 bases, with 16 bases remaining between them. The CDR3 runs to 14 residues. In germline, CDR1 is MDHEN, CDR2 SYDVKM. The specimen was peripheral blood. This receptor was taken from an older woman with acute or convalescent COVID-19. This rearrangement joins TRBV28 to TRBJ1-5, with D unresolved. In nucleotides, the CDR3 is TGTGCCAGCAGCTCTGGACTGTTGCGGCAGCCCCAGCATTTT. The encoded protein is CASSSGLLRQPQHF.